The 17 T cell receptor beta chains below all came from one sample that was sequenced in a study of CD8 T cells in ankylosing spondylitis. MiXCR, applied by TCRdb to the 5' RACE reads, yields one record per CDR3 protein. The sample yields 250,000 to 400,000 distinct CDR3 sequences, 11% seen once. Specimen: blood, either unsorted or a sorted T cell fraction (not recorded which). These receptor sequences come from a female donor with ankylosing spondylitis or in good health (not recorded which).

This chain connects TRBV19 to TRBJ2-7; 8 bases agree with TRBD1. The V gene end was trimmed by 6 bases and the J gene end by 3 bases; junction bases not matched to a gene: 7. The length of the CDR3 is 14 residues. Germline V gene data show CDR1 as LNHDA and CDR2 as SQIVND (reference sequence). CDR3 sequence reads: CASRKDRGGYEQYF. CDR3 in DNA: TGTGCCAGTAGAAAAGACAGGGGTGGCTACGAGCAGTACTTC.

This clonotype has a handful of counts. The chain joins TRBV6-1 to TRBJ1-1; D not resolved. Trimming cost V 7 bases and J 1 base, with 16 bases left between them. The CDR3 consists of 15 residues. Germline assignment: CDR1 MNHNS and CDR2 SASEGT. CDR3 bases: TGTGCCAGCACCTCAACCTCAGCCCAGAACACTGAAGCTTTCTTT. Encoded protein: CASTSTSAQNTEAFF.

This clonotype has a handful of counts. The V and J genes are TRBV12-3 or TRBV12-4 and TRBJ1-5; 10 bases are a match to TRBD1. CDR3 size: 16 residues. The V and J ends lost 6 bases and 2 bases, in that order; junction bases with no gene match: 7. CDR3 region: CASSPDRGRGNQPQHF. In DNA form, the CDR3 reads TGTGCCAGCAGCCCTGACAGGGGGCGAGGCAATCAGCCCCAGCATTTT.

The table lists this clonotype with a few counts. The rearrangement links TRBV5-5 to TRBJ1-1; perhaps TRBD1 as D (6 bases). V was shortened by 0 bases and J by 5 bases, with 17 bases between the two germline ends. The length of the CDR3 is 16 residues. The germline CDR1 and CDR2 sequences are SGHKS and YYEKEE (reference sequence). In DNA, the CDR3 is TGTGCCAGCAGCTTGGACAGGGCTCGCCCTCCGACTGAAGCTTTCTTT. As protein: CASSLDRARPPTEAFF.

The chain has TRBV24-1 and TRBJ2-2; TRBD1 matches at 10 bases. Germline CDR1 is KGHDR and CDR2 is SFDVKD. The CDR3 loop spans 16 amino acids. Trimming at V came to 3 bases and at J to 6 bases, leaving 6 bases not matched to a gene. The CDR3 nucleotides are TGTGCCACCAGTGATCCTGGGACAGGGGAGCCCGGGGAGCTGTTTTTT. It encodes CATSDPGTGEPGELFF.

The sample holds many counts of this clonotype. The genes are TRBV5-1 and TRBJ1-1; TRBD1 might be the D (5 bases). Germline CDR1 and CDR2: SGHRS and YFSETQ. Trimming cost V 0 bases and J 0 bases, with 9 bases left between them. This CDR3 is 15 amino acids long. CDR3 sequence (DNA): TGCGCCAGCAGCTTGGATGGACATATGAACACTGAAGCTTTCTTT. It is translated as CASSLDGHMNTEAFF. The full variable domain, completed using reference TRBV5-1 and TRBJ1-1, is KAGVTQTPRYLIKTRGQQVTLSCSPISGHRSVSWYQQTPGQGLQFLFEYFSETQRNKGNFPGRFSGRQFSNSRSEMNVSTLELGDSALYLCASSLDGHMNTEAFFGQGTRLTVV.

This clonotype was counted between two and nine times. The rearrangement joins TRBV5-6 to TRBJ2-7; TRBD2 is a possible D gene (6 bases). This CDR3 region has 15 residues. V lost 0 bases and J 0 bases, leaving 10 bases between the germline ends. The germline V gene encodes CDR1 SGHDT and CDR2 YYEEEE. The DNA of the CDR3 is TGTGCCAGCAGCTTGGGGAGCGGGTTCTCCTACGAGCAGTACTTC. Amino acids: CASSLGSGFSYEQYF.

In this sample, this clonotype turned up many times. The V and J genes are TRBV6-5 and TRBJ1-1; D is undetermined. Germline lookup yields CDR1 MNHEY and CDR2 SVGAGI. V lost 0 bases to trimming and J lost 0 bases, with 8 bases between them. The CDR3 has 15 residues. The CDR3 region has the DNA TGTGCCAGCAGTTACTCAGGGTACATGAACACTGAAGCTTTCTTT. It yields the protein CASSYSGYMNTEAFF.

This clonotype appeared many times. The genes are TRBV18 and TRBJ2-7, with D perhaps TRBD2 (5 bases). The V end lost 2 bases, the J end lost 5 bases, and 10 bases lay between the germline ends. From germline, CDR1 is KGHSH and CDR2 LQKENI. This CDR3 is built from 13 residues. The CDR3 sequence: CASSPEMGDEQYF. The CDR3 nucleotides read TGTGCCAGCTCACCAGAAATGGGAGACGAGCAGTACTTC.

Comments on this clonotype: At one boundary the junction diverges from the germline segment, which might be a read error. The chain joins TRBV18 to TRBJ1-5; 7 bases agree with TRBD1. The CDR3 totals 14 residues. Germline assignment: CDR1 KGHSH and CDR2 LQKENI. In nucleotides, the CDR3 is TGTGCCTGCTCACCTGGGACAGAAAATCAGCCCCAGCATTTT. As protein: CACSPGTENQPQHF.

This clonotype came up a few times. This chain uses TRBV13 with TRBJ1-5; 10 nucleotides match TRBD1. The length of the CDR3 is 17 residues. V dropped 2 bases and J dropped 4; count of bases not matched to a gene: 8. In germline, CDR1 is PRHDT, CDR2 FYEKMQ (reference sequence). The CDR3 spells CASSLRGQGVGNQPQHF. The CDR3 nucleotides read TGTGCCAGCAGCTTAAGAGGACAGGGGGTCGGGAATCAGCCCCAGCATTTT.

The table lists this clonotype with many counts. The chain links TRBV9 to TRBJ1-2; D is uncertain. The CDR3 consists of 15 residues. The V and J ends lost 4 bases and 2 bases respectively, with 15 bases between them. Looked up from germline, CDR1 is SGDLS and CDR2 is YYNGEE. CDR3 coding DNA: TGTGCCAGCAGCACCCCGACATTCGGGAACTATGGCTACACCTTC. Its translation is CASSTPTFGNYGYTF. The full variable domain, completed using reference TRBV9 and TRBJ1-2, is DSGVTQTPKHLITATGQRVTLRCSPRSGDLSVYWYQQSLDQGLQFLIQYYNGEERAKGNILERFSAQQFPDLHSELNLSSLELGDSALYFCASSTPTFGNYGYTFGSGTRLTVV.

This clonotype was seen repeatedly, ten times or more. The chain couples TRBV29-1 to TRBJ2-2, with D unclear. Trimming took 6 bases from V and 3 from J, leaving 11 bases between them. The germline V gene encodes CDR1 SQVTM and CDR2 ANQGSEA. This CDR3 region has 13 residues. The CDR3 sequence: CSVNEVDTGELFF. DNA of the CDR3: TGCAGCGTCAACGAGGTCGACACCGGGGAGCTGTTTTTT.

There are many counts of this clonotype. V usage is TRBV20-1 and J usage is TRBJ2-7, with 9 bases lining up with TRBD2. Germline V CDR1 and CDR2: DFQATT, SNEGSKA (reference sequence). V trimming: 5 bases; J trimming: 4 bases; junction bases outside the gene matches: 9. The CDR3 length is 14 residues. CDR3 bases: TGCAGTGCTTCTAGGGCCAGCGGGAGGTACGAGCAGTACTTC. This gives the protein CSASRASGRYEQYF.

A few counts support this clonotype. J is TRBJ2-7 and V is TRBV7-2; no definite D call. This CDR3 region has 14 residues. V was shortened by 4 bases and J by 6 bases, with 16 bases between the two germline ends. Germline loops: CDR1 SGHTA, CDR2 FQGNSA. In nucleotides, the CDR3 is TGTGCCAGCAGCTACTGGACCCACGGCTCCGAGCAGTACTTC. It codes for CASSYWTHGSEQYF.

There are a few counts of this clonotype. The chain joins TRBV30 to TRBJ1-4; no reliable D call. The CDR3 is 12 residues long. CDR1 and CDR2 from the germline V gene are GTSNPN and SVGIG (reference sequence). Trimming cost V 1 base and J 8 bases, with 8 bases left between them. The DNA for the CDR3 is TGTGCCTGGAGTGAAGTAAAGGAAAAACTGTTTTTT. Its protein product is CAWSEVKEKLFF.

This clonotype was recorded a few times. The chain uses TRBV9 and TRBJ2-2; possible D gene TRBD1, 6 bases. CDR1 and CDR2 from the germline V gene are SGDLS and YYNGEE. The CDR3 consists of 16 residues. V lost 4 bases and J 5 bases, leaving 18 bases between the germline ends. The CDR3 region is CASSPRENRGTGELFF. Here the CDR3 DNA reads TGTGCCAGCAGCCCCAGGGAGAATAGGGGGACCGGGGAGCTGTTTTTT.